The 5 T cell receptor beta chains in this list originate from one sample, sequenced in a study of blood T cells in healthy people across ages. The authors ran a second PCR of roughly 6 to 12 cycles using a sample-barcoded 5' primer and a J-beta primer mix. TCRdb independently ran MiXCR on the 5' RACE reads; one entry per CDR3 protein. The data show around 2 million distinct CDR3 sequences, around 40% seen once. The material sequenced was blood. These receptors were taken from a human donor in good health.

In this sample, this clonotype turned up a few times. The V gene is TRBV6-1, the J gene TRBJ1-1; D is perhaps TRBD1 (6 bases). The CDR3 extends over 13 amino acids. The V and J ends lost 5 bases and 10 bases respectively, with 17 bases between them. Germline V gives CDR1 MNHNS, CDR2 SASEGT. In DNA form, the CDR3 reads TGTGCCAGCAGTACGAATACAGGGTTTGGAGCTTTCTTT. Translated, it gives CASSTNTGFGAFF.

This chain links TRBV12-5 with TRBJ1-2; 9 bases line up with TRBD1. This CDR3 spans 15 amino acids. The V gene's germline CDR1 is LGHNT and CDR2 FRNRAP. The V gene end was trimmed by 5 bases and the J gene end by 4 bases; junction bases not matched to a gene: 8. This CDR3 reads CASGTGTGLSYGYTF. The DNA for the CDR3 is TGTGCTAGTGGTACTGGGACAGGGCTATCCTATGGCTACACCTTC.

A few counts support this clonotype. CDR3 residues: CSVTGLEHYEQYF. The CDR3 DNA follows: TGCAGCGTTACAGGGCTTGAGCACTACGAGCAGTACTTC. The chain employs TRBV29-1 and TRBJ2-7; perhaps TRBD1 as D (6 bases). The CDR3 sequence is 13 residues long. V was clipped by 5 bases and J by 3 bases, with 14 bases between them. Germline lookup yields CDR1 SQVTM and CDR2 ANQGSEA.

This clonotype was detected ten times or more. The chain recombines TRBV4-3 with TRBJ2-3; D is uncertain. Germline CDR1 LGHNA, CDR2 YSLEER. This CDR3 is 14 amino acids long. With 0 bases removed from V and 3 bases from J, the gap between germline ends came to 7 bases. The CDR3 here is CASSQDHRTDTQYF. The CDR3 region has the DNA TGCGCCAGCAGCCAAGATCACCGGACAGATACGCAGTATTTT.

Only a few counts were recorded for this clonotype. This sequence joins TRBV12-3 or TRBV12-4 and TRBJ2-7; D is perhaps TRBD1 (6 bases). The CDR3 consists of 14 residues. Trimming left V 5 bases short and J 1 base short, with 12 bases between. CDR3 in DNA: TGTGCCAGCAGTCGTGGGGACACATCCTACGAGCAGTACTTC. Translated, it gives CASSRGDTSYEQYF.